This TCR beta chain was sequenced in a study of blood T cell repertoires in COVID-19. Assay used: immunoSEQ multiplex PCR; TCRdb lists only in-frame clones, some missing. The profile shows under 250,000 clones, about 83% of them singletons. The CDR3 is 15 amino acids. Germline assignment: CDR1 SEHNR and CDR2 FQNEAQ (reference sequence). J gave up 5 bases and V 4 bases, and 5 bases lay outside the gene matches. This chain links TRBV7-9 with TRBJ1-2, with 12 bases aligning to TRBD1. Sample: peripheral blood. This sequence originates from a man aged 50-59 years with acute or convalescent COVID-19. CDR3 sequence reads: CASSSPGQGAYGYTF. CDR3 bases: TGTGCCAGCAGCTCACCGGGACAGGGGGCTTATGGCTACACCTTC. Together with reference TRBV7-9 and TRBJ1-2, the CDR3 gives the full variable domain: DTGVSQNPRHKITKRGQNVTFRCDPISEHNRLYWYRQTLGQGPEFLTYFQNEAQLEKSRLLSDRFSAERPKGSFSTLEIQRTEQGDSAMYLCASSSPGQGAYGYTFGSGTRLTVV.